Listed below are T cell receptor beta chains from one sample, sequenced in a study of blood T cell repertoires in COVID-19. Libraries were prepared by immunoSEQ multiplex PCR; TCRdb keeps only in-frame clonotypes and omits some of them. The sample holds 110,000 or so clones, 85% seen once. The specimen sequenced was peripheral blood. The source of these receptors is a human donor in a cohort sampled during active COVID-19. The conserved cysteine and the conserved F or W are not part of the CDR3 here. Fields, in order: J gene, clone size, V gene, CDR3 protein. Size is stated for part of the rows, as once, few or many counts, or as a class when the clone is expanded.

J gene: TRBJ2-1
clone size: NA
V gene: TRBV20-1
CDR3 protein: SARDYHEQF

J gene: TRBJ1-1
clone size: NA
V gene: TRBV7-6
CDR3 protein: ASSLAPGTGGTPQMNTEAF

J gene: TRBJ2-1
clone size: NA
V gene: TRBV11-3
CDR3 protein: ASSLDPWTGGGEQF

J gene: TRBJ1-6
clone size: NA
V gene: TRBV15
CDR3 protein: ATSTQGPSSYNSPLH

J gene: TRBJ1-5
clone size: NA
V gene: TRBV6-2/TRBV6-3
CDR3 protein: ASSRLGTGEPQPQH

J gene: TRBJ2-1
clone size: NA
V gene: TRBV6-1
CDR3 protein: ASSEGRTGVRNEQF

J gene: TRBJ2-7
clone size: NA
V gene: TRBV29-1
CDR3 protein: SVAAGLASYEQY

J gene: TRBJ2-7
clone size: NA
V gene: TRBV5-1
CDR3 protein: ASASGPYEQY

J gene: TRBJ1-1
clone size: NA
V gene: TRBV11-2
CDR3 protein: ASSLTGMNTEAF

J gene: TRBJ2-2
clone size: NA
V gene: TRBV5-4
CDR3 protein: ASSLAGYPGELF

J gene: TRBJ2-1
clone size: NA
V gene: TRBV10-3
CDR3 protein: AISDPRVGFDEQF

J gene: TRBJ2-1
clone size: NA
V gene: TRBV9
CDR3 protein: ASSGSRLVGEQF

J gene: TRBJ1-5
clone size: NA
V gene: TRBV30
CDR3 protein: AWSDGANQPQH

J gene: TRBJ2-3
clone size: NA
V gene: TRBV5-1
CDR3 protein: ASSLGSSGGARTQY

J gene: TRBJ2-4
clone size: NA
V gene: TRBV6-2/TRBV6-3
CDR3 protein: ASSWDFRNIQY

J gene: TRBJ1-1
clone size: NA
V gene: TRBV7-9
CDR3 protein: ASSIGTPNTEAF

J gene: TRBJ2-1
clone size: NA
V gene: TRBV9
CDR3 protein: ASSVASPAYNEQF

J gene: TRBJ1-5
clone size: NA
V gene: TRBV6-2/TRBV6-3
CDR3 protein: ASSRRQGWGNQPQH

J gene: TRBJ1-1
clone size: NA
V gene: TRBV30
CDR3 protein: AWSVHRAGAEAF

J gene: TRBJ2-1
clone size: NA
V gene: TRBV9
CDR3 protein: ASSLRLGSSYNEQF

J gene: TRBJ2-1
clone size: NA
V gene: TRBV19
CDR3 protein: ASNLVAGGHNEQF

J gene: TRBJ1-2
clone size: NA
V gene: TRBV4-1
CDR3 protein: ASSQDWRTGRNYGYT

J gene: TRBJ1-2
clone size: NA
V gene: TRBV27
CDR3 protein: ASSWGGPEWGYT

J gene: TRBJ1-2
clone size: NA
V gene: TRBV6-5
CDR3 protein: ASSKQGRDYGYT

J gene: TRBJ1-1
clone size: NA
V gene: TRBV5-1
CDR3 protein: ASSLAGGAQTEAF

J gene: TRBJ2-3
clone size: NA
V gene: TRBV29-1
CDR3 protein: SVEGQFTDTQY

J gene: TRBJ1-2
clone size: NA
V gene: TRBV25-1
CDR3 protein: ASSGLRQGSYGYT

J gene: TRBJ1-6
clone size: NA
V gene: TRBV28
CDR3 protein: ASSFPGESPLH

J gene: TRBJ2-7
clone size: NA
V gene: TRBV25-1
CDR3 protein: ASSALYEQY

J gene: TRBJ1-1
clone size: NA
V gene: TRBV6-1
CDR3 protein: ASSAMGQGSTVTEAF

J gene: TRBJ2-1
clone size: NA
V gene: TRBV11-2
CDR3 protein: ASSLLHLNEQF

J gene: TRBJ2-7
clone size: NA
V gene: TRBV27
CDR3 protein: ASRRQGDHEQY

J gene: TRBJ1-5
clone size: NA
V gene: TRBV6-5
CDR3 protein: ASSPGQGRQPQH

J gene: TRBJ2-7
clone size: NA
V gene: TRBV6-5
CDR3 protein: ASSYRDKSTYEQY

J gene: TRBJ1-5
clone size: NA
V gene: TRBV7-8
CDR3 protein: ASSFRGANQPQH

J gene: TRBJ2-6
clone size: NA
V gene: TRBV9
CDR3 protein: ASSVQLGGTGANVLT

J gene: TRBJ1-6
clone size: NA
V gene: TRBV6-2/TRBV6-3
CDR3 protein: ASSYVQGGNSPLH

J gene: TRBJ1-1
clone size: NA
V gene: TRBV6-4
CDR3 protein: ASSRAPRGTEAF

J gene: TRBJ1-5
clone size: once
V gene: TRBV10-3
CDR3 protein: AISVSDVNQPQH

J gene: TRBJ2-7
clone size: NA
V gene: TRBV10-2
CDR3 protein: ASTLGPRGEQY

J gene: TRBJ2-3
clone size: NA
V gene: TRBV7-7
CDR3 protein: ASSFGRGRDTQY

J gene: TRBJ2-7
clone size: few
V gene: TRBV28
CDR3 protein: ASSLGALAGTYEQY

J gene: TRBJ1-2
clone size: NA
V gene: TRBV19
CDR3 protein: ASGSGTGGTDYT

J gene: TRBJ1-1
clone size: NA
V gene: TRBV18
CDR3 protein: ASSPLQGMNTEAF

J gene: TRBJ2-3
clone size: NA
V gene: TRBV19
CDR3 protein: ASSRAGGYTDTQY

J gene: TRBJ2-7
clone size: NA
V gene: TRBV6-5
CDR3 protein: ASSWGQGQY

J gene: TRBJ1-2
clone size: NA
V gene: TRBV10-3
CDR3 protein: AISDPGGRGYT

J gene: TRBJ1-4
clone size: few
V gene: TRBV4-3
CDR3 protein: ASSQSTGGADATNEKLF

J gene: TRBJ2-7
clone size: NA
V gene: TRBV5-1
CDR3 protein: ASSWSTGYEQY

J gene: TRBJ1-2
clone size: NA
V gene: TRBV27
CDR3 protein: ASSGRDRGFYGYT

J gene: TRBJ1-3
clone size: NA
V gene: TRBV6-5
CDR3 protein: ASSPDREIGNTIY

J gene: TRBJ2-7
clone size: few
V gene: TRBV15
CDR3 protein: ATSNQRGQTYEQY

J gene: TRBJ2-7
clone size: NA
V gene: TRBV28
CDR3 protein: ASSLAGGNSYEQY

J gene: TRBJ2-1
clone size: NA
V gene: TRBV3-1/TRBV3-2
CDR3 protein: ASSYSGGARNEQF

J gene: TRBJ2-7
clone size: NA
V gene: TRBV5-1
CDR3 protein: ASSLFQGGEDEQY

J gene: TRBJ1-1
clone size: NA
V gene: TRBV6-5
CDR3 protein: ASNTFVAGINEAF

J gene: TRBJ2-6
clone size: NA
V gene: TRBV27
CDR3 protein: ASSTLQGANVLT

J gene: TRBJ2-7
clone size: NA
V gene: TRBV10-1
CDR3 protein: ASSEPCSTRFPYEQY

J gene: TRBJ2-2
clone size: NA
V gene: TRBV6-5
CDR3 protein: ASSYAAGVTGELF

J gene: TRBJ2-3
clone size: NA
V gene: TRBV6-6
CDR3 protein: ATNSGGNTDTQY